One T cell receptor beta chain is described in this entry. Its cognate antigen is unknown. Data came from immunoSEQ multiplex PCR; TCRdb stores just in-frame clones and leaves some out. The table shows 100,000 or so clones, with approximately 90% occurring only once. The CDR3 contains 13 residues. CDR1 and CDR2 from the germline V gene are SNHLY and FYNNEI. V was shortened by 6 bases and J by 11 bases, with 19 bases between the two germline ends. This sample was taken from a study of T cell responses to AZD1222 COVID-19 vaccine. Notes on the study in general: CD4 TCRs covered the whole spike, strongest at regions 160-218 and 743-854. Of the AZD1222 recipients, only six were seropositive at baseline. White British people made up most donors, females outnumbered males, and clonal diversity was possibly underestimated.

The V call is TRBV2, the J call TRBJ1-1; perhaps TRBD1 as D (5 bases). The sequence came from an adult in good health. Sequenced material: peripheral blood, taken on day 0 of AZD1222 vaccination. Written as DNA, the CDR3 is TGTGCCAGCAGCGCCGGGACCACAACCGGGGCTTTCTTT. Translated: CASSAGTTTGAFF.